Presented here are 32 T cell receptor beta chains from one specimen sequenced in a study of CD8+CD57+ T cells in acquired aplastic anemia. Genomic DNA, serving as template, underwent TCR beta VDJ and CDR3 profiling. From the reads, TCRdb called clonotypes with MiXCR, one entry per CDR3 protein. The sample carries roughly 420,000 distinct CDR3 sequences, 65% to 80% recorded once. Sequencing was done on a sample of sorted CD4+, CD8+, or CD8+CD57+ T cells (not recorded which) from PBMCs. The receptors were gathered from a human donor in good health, serving as a control.

The sample holds a few counts of this clonotype. The chain combines TRBV10-3 with TRBJ1-2, with a possible D match to TRBD1 (6 bases). Trimming shortened V by 0 bases and J by 3 bases, and 17 bases separated the two germline ends. The length of the CDR3 is 17 residues. Germline V gives CDR1 ENHRY, CDR2 SYGVKD. CDR3 amino acids: CAISESREQGVDYGYTF. CDR3 DNA sequence: TGTGCCATCAGTGAGTCGCGAGAACAGGGAGTGGACTATGGCTACACCTTC.

The chain carries TRBV24-1 and TRBJ2-3; TRBD2 matches at 15 bases. The CDR3 is made up of 19 amino acids. The trim removed 0 bases at V and 2 bases at J, leaving 5 bases unmatched. Germline CDR1 KGHDR, CDR2 SFDVKD. In DNA form, the CDR3 reads TGTGCCACCAGTGATTTGCGGGGACTAGCGGGGGGATCCACAGATACGCAGTATTTT. Its protein is CATSDLRGLAGGSTDTQYF.

The chain is built from TRBV6-2 or TRBV6-3 and TRBJ1-2; D remains ambiguous. CDR3 size: 12 residues. The germline V gene encodes CDR1 MNHEY and CDR2 SVGEGT. The V end was cut by 6 bases, the J end by 5 bases, with 10 bases between. The CDR3 sequence: CASRPRDYGYTF. CDR3 DNA sequence: TGTGCCAGCAGACCCCGTGATTATGGCTACACCTTC.

This clonotype was recorded many times. The chain uses TRBV2 and TRBJ2-1; D may be TRBD1 or TRBD2 (5 bases each). This CDR3 is built from 13 residues. Germline CDR1 reads SNHLY; CDR2 reads FYNNEI. V shed 6 bases and J shed 4 bases, with 10 bases lying between them. The CDR3 sequence is CASRGVIYNEQFF. DNA of the CDR3: TGTGCCAGCAGGGGGGTGATTTACAATGAGCAGTTCTTC.

This chain joins TRBV5-1 and TRBJ1-2, with D possibly matching TRBD1 (5 bases). The germline CDR1 and CDR2 sequences are SGHRS and YFSETQ. The CDR3 consists of 15 residues. V was clipped by 4 bases and J by 8 bases, with 21 bases between them. The CDR3 here is CASSQRTRGDEGYTF. The CDR3 DNA is TGCGCCAGCAGCCAGAGGACACGGGGGGATGAGGGCTACACCTTC.

In its sample, this clonotype was seen many times. This chain links TRBV19 with TRBJ1-1; a possible D gene is TRBD1 (5 bases). The CDR3 is made up of 15 amino acids. Trimming stripped 9 bases from V and 4 bases from J, with 21 bases between. CDR1 is LNHDA, CDR2 SQIVND, per germline (reference sequence). The chain's CDR3 is CASPAPGRSSTEAFF. The CDR3 DNA reads TGTGCCAGCCCCGCTCCGGGACGGAGTAGCACTGAAGCTTTCTTT.

At least ten counts were recorded for this clonotype. V and J are TRBV4-2 and TRBJ1-1; TRBD1 agrees at 8 bases. The CDR3 sequence is 14 residues long. Per the germline V gene, CDR1 is LGHNA and CDR2 is YNFKEQ. V lost 0 bases, J lost 9 bases, and 6 bases stayed unmatched. The CDR3 spells CASSQDQGAEKAFF. The CDR3 nucleotides read TGTGCCAGCAGCCAAGACCAGGGGGCGGAAAAAGCTTTCTTT.

The V call is TRBV11-2, the J call TRBJ1-4; possible D gene TRBD1, 5 bases. Germline V gene data show CDR1 as SGHAT and CDR2 as FQNNGV. V lost 5 bases and J 6 bases, leaving 13 bases between the germline ends. The CDR3 totals 14 residues. CDR3 coding DNA: TGTGCCAGCAGCGCACGGGGCAGCGATGAAAAACTGTTTTTT. Translated: CASSARGSDEKLFF.

V gene TRBV7-8 combines with J gene TRBJ1-1; 8 bases are a match to TRBD1. The junction had 15 bases not matched to a gene; V was cut back by 5 bases and J by 4 bases. The CDR3 is made up of 17 amino acids. Germline lookup yields CDR1 SGHVS and CDR2 FQNEAQ. The CDR3 DNA reads as TGTGCCAGCAGCCCAGGACAGGGTGCCCCGTTGATCACTGAAGCTTTCTTT. This sequence encodes CASSPGQGAPLITEAFF.

Concerning this clonotype itself: The junction departs from the called germline gene at one end, perhaps through a read error. The chain is built from TRBV7-2 and TRBJ1-1, with no clear D. Germline CDR1 SGHTA, CDR2 FQGNSA. The CDR3 contains 12 residues. The CDR3 protein is CASNRQNTETHF. The CDR3, as DNA: TGTGCCAGCAACCGGCAGAACACTGAAACGCACTTT.

This chain links TRBV7-9 with TRBJ1-3; D not certain. The J call is doubtful: the DNA matches TRBJ1-5 better. Germline V lookup: CDR1 SEHNR, CDR2 FQNEAQ (reference sequence). This CDR3 is built from 14 residues. The CDR3 reads CASSFNTSNQPQHF. CDR3 in DNA: TGTGCCAGCAGCTTTAATACGAGCAATCAGCCCCAGCATTTT.

About this clonotype itself: A much bigger clone sits one base away, suggesting this may be a read error. The conserved phenylalanine or tryptophan normally closing the CDR3 is absent here, so this likely arose from a read error. The chain joins TRBV12-3 or TRBV12-4 to TRBJ1-5; D is undetermined. The CDR3 runs 13 residues. Trimming stripped 3 bases from V and 7 bases from J, with 10 bases between. CDR3 DNA: TGTGCCAGCAGTTTGACATATCGGCAGCCCCAGCATTCT. This encodes CASSLTYRQPQHS.

The V gene is TRBV29-1, the J gene TRBJ1-2; D uncertain. Per germline, CDR1 SQVTM and CDR2 ANQGSEA. The V end lost 3 bases, the J end lost 6 bases, and 11 bases lay between the germline ends. This CDR3 region has 12 residues. The CDR3 loop is CSVDSGINGYTF. CDR3 DNA: TGCAGCGTTGACTCGGGGATAAATGGCTACACCTTC.

Turning to this clonotype: The junction shows a germline mismatch at one end, possibly a read error. This chain links TRBV24-1 with TRBJ2-5; TRBD1 might be the D (6 bases). The CDR3 sequence is 15 residues long. Germline CDR1 and CDR2: KGHDR and SFDVKD. CDR3 DNA: TGTGCCAGCAGTGATCCCCGGACAGAGCACGAGACCCAGTACTTC. Protein product: CASSDPRTEHETQYF.

Of note for this clonotype: Because the CDR3 is missing its conserved closing phenylalanine or tryptophan, this is likely a read error. The limits of the CDR3 on the DNA are not certain, so only TCRdb's listed CDR3 is given. The J gene is TRBJ2-1, the V gene TRBV7-9. With termini counted, the CDR3 has 13 amino acids. Germline V gene data show CDR1 as SEHNR and CDR2 as FQNEAQ (reference sequence). CDR3 amino acids: CASSLERWEETQY.

About this clonotype: As the CDR3 is not closed by the conserved phenylalanine or tryptophan, this likely results from a read error. The DNA is omitted, as the CDR3 cannot be located on it reliably, and the CDR3 follows TCRdb's listing. The CDR3 protein is CASSQSEGAYEPY. The V and J genes are TRBV7-2 and TRBJ1-2; TRBD1 reflects the table's D call only, with no check against the DNA. CDR1 and CDR2 (germline): SGHTA, FQGNSA. Counting both end residues, the CDR3 totals 13 amino acids.

The chain is built from TRBV4-3 and TRBJ2-5, with a weak D call TRBD1 (6 bases). V was trimmed by 1 base and J by 5 bases, leaving 14 bases between them. This CDR3 contains 15 residues. CDR1 LGHNA and CDR2 YSLEER come from the germline V gene. CDR3 DNA: TGCGCCAGCAGCCAAGGGACAGCCAGTTCGGAGACCCAGTACTTC. Protein sequence: CASSQGTASSETQYF.

This clonotype was seen many times. The chain links TRBV6-6 to TRBJ2-2; possibly TRBD1 for D (6 bases). Germline V gene sequence: CDR1 MNHNY, CDR2 SVGAGI (reference sequence). CDR3 length: 15 amino acids. The V gene lost 8 bases and the J gene lost 5 bases, with 18 bases spanning the gap. The CDR3, as DNA: TGTGCCAGCTCCCCTCATAAAACAGGGACCGGGGAGCTGTTTTTT. Amino acids: CASSPHKTGTGELFF.

This rearrangement joins TRBV6-1 to TRBJ1-1; the match to TRBD1 covers 7 bases. The V segment lost 11 bases and the J segment 1 base; nucleotides outside the gene matches: 7. The germline gives CDR1 MNHNS, CDR2 SASEGT. The CDR3 totals 13 residues. The CDR3 sequence: CAGGKGANTEAFF. The CDR3 region has the DNA TGTGCCGGCGGGAAGGGGGCGAACACTGAAGCTTTCTTT.

Written as DNA, the CDR3 is TGCAGCGTTGTCCCCCAATTTGACAGCCACGAGCAGTACTTC. It specifies CSVVPQFDSHEQYF. V usage is TRBV29-1 and J usage is TRBJ2-7; maybe TRBD1 (5 bases). Germline loops: CDR1 SQVTM, CDR2 ANQGSEA. The CDR3 contains 14 residues. Trimming cost V 4 bases and J 5 bases, with 18 bases left between them.

This chain joins TRBV5-6 and TRBJ1-5; D gene ambiguous. Trimming pared 7 bases from V and 6 bases from J, leaving 14 bases between. Germline V gene lookup returns CDR1 SGHDT and CDR2 YYEEEE. This CDR3 is built from 13 residues. The CDR3: CASSSRNSQPQHF. In nucleotides, the CDR3 is TGTGCCAGCTCCTCTAGGAACAGTCAGCCCCAGCATTTT.

The V call is TRBV24-1, the J call TRBJ1-1; D perhaps matches TRBD1 (5 bases). V was cut by 3 bases and J by 6 bases, with 7 bases left in between. The CDR3 contains 12 residues. The germline gives CDR1 KGHDR, CDR2 SFDVKD. The CDR3: CATSDGGAEAFF. As DNA, the CDR3 is TGTGCCACCAGTGATGGGGGAGCTGAAGCTTTCTTT.

The chain uses TRBV11-2 and TRBJ2-5; the D is unclear. V dropped 3 bases and J dropped 0 bases, with 14 bases sitting between them. In germline, CDR1 is SGHAT, CDR2 FQNNGV. The CDR3 spans 16 residues. Here the CDR3 reads CASSLRLGGYQETQYF. The DNA of the CDR3 is TGTGCCAGCAGCTTGAGGCTAGGCGGATACCAAGAGACCCAGTACTTC.

Written as DNA, the CDR3 is TGTGCCAGCAGCTTAGGAGTGTGGTCCGGGGAGCTGTTTTTT. This translates into CASSLGVWSGELFF. This chain links TRBV7-9 with TRBJ2-2; D remains unclear. Germline CDR1 reads SEHNR; CDR2 reads FQNEAQ (reference sequence). CDR3 size: 14 residues. The V end lost 1 base, the J end lost 6 bases, and 9 bases lay between the germline ends.

With respect to this clonotype: One junction end does not reproduce the germline sequence, and a read error may be involved. The V gene is TRBV20-1, the J gene TRBJ2-3; 7 bases line up with TRBD1. The CDR3 consists of 11 residues. Germline lookup yields CDR1 DFQATT and CDR2 SNEGSKA (reference sequence). The CDR3 DNA follows: TGCAGTTCGGATAGACAGGGAAAAAGAGATTTT. It specifies CSSDRQGKRDF.

This clonotype was seen once. The rearrangement uses TRBV15 and TRBJ2-1; weak D call: TRBD2 (6 bases). Trimming shortened V by 0 bases and J by 8 bases, and 23 bases separated the two germline ends. CDR3 length equals 18 residues. Germline assignment: CDR1 LNHNV and CDR2 YYDKDF (reference sequence). CDR3 sequence reads: CATSRERTGSWRDHEQFF. The CDR3 DNA sequence: TGTGCCACCAGCAGAGAAAGGACCGGGAGTTGGCGGGATCATGAGCAGTTCTTC.

The CDR3 region is CASSSRGQGWSGNQPQHF. The DNA of the CDR3 is TGTGCCAGCAGCTCGAGGGGGCAGGGGTGGTCCGGCAATCAGCCCCAGCATTTT. The chain is built from TRBV5-6 and TRBJ1-5, with 7 bases lining up with TRBD1. Germline CDR1 SGHDT, CDR2 YYEEEE. The CDR3 is 18 residues long. With 3 bases clipped from V and 2 bases from J, the junction kept 14 bases outside the gene matches.

The genes are TRBV7-8 and TRBJ1-1; D is possibly TRBD1 (6 bases). The CDR3 covers 13 residues. Trimming pared 6 bases from V and 11 bases from J, leaving 19 bases between. Germline lookup yields CDR1 SGHVS and CDR2 FQNEAQ. For the CDR3, the DNA is TGTGCCAGCAGAGAGACAGGAGGCCTTGATGCTTTCTTT. Its translation: CASRETGGLDAFF. The variable domain in full, completed from reference TRBV7-8 and TRBJ1-1, reads GAGVSQSPRYKVAKRGQDVALRCDPISGHVSLFWYQQALGQGPEFLTYFQNEAQLDKSGLPSDRFFAERPEGSVSTLKIQRTQQEDSAVYLCASRETGGLDAFFGQGTRLTVV.

Notes on this clonotype: One end of the junction fails to match germline, which may point to a read error. The chain employs TRBV7-8 and TRBJ1-2; D ambiguous. The CDR3 runs to 16 residues. Germline CDR1 is SGHVS and CDR2 is FQNEAQ. For the CDR3, the DNA is TGTGCCAGCAGCGTAGCGGGAGAGGGCCTTGGGGAAAGCTACACCTTC. Encoded protein: CASSVAGEGLGESYTF.

Points on this clonotype: This could be a read error, since a much larger clone is one nucleotide away. The chain's CDR3 is CASSLVRAYPPRMNTEAFF. CDR3 sequence (DNA): TGTGCCAGCAGCTTGGTAAGGGCGTATCCTCCGAGGATGAACACTGAAGCTTTCTTT. The rearrangement uses TRBV5-6 and TRBJ1-1; D unresolved. This CDR3 has 19 amino acids. Looked up from germline, CDR1 is SGHDT and CDR2 is YYEEEE. V was cut by 0 bases and J by 0 bases, with 21 bases left in between.

The chain is built from TRBV9 and TRBJ2-7; perhaps D is TRBD1 or TRBD2 (6 bases each). Trimming cost V 4 bases and J 3 bases, with 17 bases left between them. This CDR3 is 15 amino acids long. Germline V gives CDR1 SGDLS, CDR2 YYNGEE. The CDR3 nucleotides read TGTGCCAGCAGCCACAAACGGGGGCTATGCTACGAGCAGTACTTC. Translating gives CASSHKRGLCYEQYF.

This clonotype has just one count. The V gene is TRBV7-6, the J gene TRBJ2-2; D is uncertain. V was trimmed by 0 bases and J by 14 bases, leaving 22 bases between them. This CDR3 comprises 16 residues. CDR1 and CDR2 from the germline V gene are SGHVS and FNYEAQ. The CDR3 DNA reads as TGTGCCAGCAGCTTAGCCGGCCAAGAGACCCAGTACTTCCTGTTTTTT. This translates into CASSLAGQETQYFLFF.